This T cell receptor beta chain was retrieved from a study of a mutant IDH1 vaccine in newly diagnosed glioma. On this clone itself: Its antigen is not identified.

Germline CDR1 is SGHDN and CDR2 is FVKESK. This CDR3 is 13 amino acids long. V lost 3 bases and J 4 bases, leaving 9 bases between the germline ends. The sample's time point: week 47, end of study. With topical imiquimod, each dose of the vaccine consisted of 300 ug of mutant IDH1 20-mer peptide. Eight vaccine doses were administered to patients at weeks 1, 3, 5, 7, 11, 15, 19 and 23. Clones were read by immunoSEQ multiplex PCR, and TCRdb kept only the in-frame ones, dropping some. Of tens of thousands of clones listed, under 85% are singletons. The rearrangement joins TRBV14 to TRBJ1-2; D ambiguous. Sequenced here: PBMCs, sampled from a glioma patient whose treatment included an IDH1 peptide vaccine. The TCR sequence derives from a man younger than 40 with glioma. Written as DNA, the CDR3 is TGTGCCAGCAGCCAGGATTTATTCTATGGCTACACCTTC. Its translation is CASSQDLFYGYTF.